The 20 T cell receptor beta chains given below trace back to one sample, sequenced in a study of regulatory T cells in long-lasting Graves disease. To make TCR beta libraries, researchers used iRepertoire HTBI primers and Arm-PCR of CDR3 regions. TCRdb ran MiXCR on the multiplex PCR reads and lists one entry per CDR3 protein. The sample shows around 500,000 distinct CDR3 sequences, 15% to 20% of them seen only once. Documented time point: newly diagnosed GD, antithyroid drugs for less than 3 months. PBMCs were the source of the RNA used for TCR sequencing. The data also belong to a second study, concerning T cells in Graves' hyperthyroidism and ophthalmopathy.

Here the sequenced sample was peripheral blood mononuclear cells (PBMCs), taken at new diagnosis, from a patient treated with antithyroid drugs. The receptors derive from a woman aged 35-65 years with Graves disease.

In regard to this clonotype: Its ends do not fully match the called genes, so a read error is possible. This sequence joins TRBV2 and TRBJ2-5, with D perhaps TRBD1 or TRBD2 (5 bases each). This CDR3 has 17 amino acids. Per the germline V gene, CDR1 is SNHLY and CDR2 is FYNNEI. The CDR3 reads CASSESLPMGDAETQYF. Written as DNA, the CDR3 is TGCGCCAGCAGTGAGTCGCTCCCCATGGGGGATGCAGAGACCCAGTACTTC. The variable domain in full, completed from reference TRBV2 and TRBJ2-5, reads EPEVTQTPSHQVTQMGQEVILRCVPISNHLYFYWYRQILGQKVEFLVSFYNNEISEKSEIFDDQFSVERPDGSNFTLKIRSTKLEDSAMYFCASSESLPMGDAETQYFGPGTRLLVL.

CDR3 nucleotides: TGTGCCAGCAGAAGTTTGAGGGGTGGGTCCTACGAGCAGTACTTC. Translation gives CASRSLRGGSYEQYF. The V call is TRBV6-2 or TRBV6-3, the J call TRBJ2-7; D may match TRBD1 or TRBD2 (5 bases each). The CDR3 is 15 amino acids. Trimming stripped 6 bases from V and 1 base from J, with 16 bases between. Germline V lookup: CDR1 MNHEY, CDR2 SVGEGT.

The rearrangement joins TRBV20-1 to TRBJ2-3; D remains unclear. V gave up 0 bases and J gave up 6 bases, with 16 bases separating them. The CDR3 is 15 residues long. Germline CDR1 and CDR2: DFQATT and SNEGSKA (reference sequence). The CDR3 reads CSARDLVEQGDTQYF. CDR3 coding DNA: TGCAGTGCTAGAGATCTCGTAGAGCAAGGGGATACGCAGTATTTT.

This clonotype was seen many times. DNA of the CDR3: TGTGCCTGGGAGGGGGACGGAAACAATGAGCAGTTCTTC. It is translated as CAWEGDGNNEQFF. V and J are TRBV30 and TRBJ2-1; D is perhaps TRBD1 (6 bases). The CDR3 spans 13 residues. Per the germline V gene, CDR1 is GTSNPN and CDR2 is SVGIG (reference sequence). V was clipped by 5 bases and J by 5 bases, with 13 bases between them.

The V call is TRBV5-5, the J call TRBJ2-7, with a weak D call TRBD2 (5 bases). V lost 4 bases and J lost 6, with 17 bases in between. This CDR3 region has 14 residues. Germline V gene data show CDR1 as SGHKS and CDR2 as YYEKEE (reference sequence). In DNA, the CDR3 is TGTGCCAGCAGCCCAGGACCGACCGGGATCGAGCAGTACTTC. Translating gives CASSPGPTGIEQYF.

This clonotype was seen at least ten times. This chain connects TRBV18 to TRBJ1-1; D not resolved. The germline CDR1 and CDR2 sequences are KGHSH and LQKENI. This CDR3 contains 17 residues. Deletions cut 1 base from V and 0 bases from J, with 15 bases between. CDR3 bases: TGTGCCAGCTCACCACTCCGGGGTGCTAACATGAACACTGAAGCTTTCTTT. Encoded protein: CASSPLRGANMNTEAFF.

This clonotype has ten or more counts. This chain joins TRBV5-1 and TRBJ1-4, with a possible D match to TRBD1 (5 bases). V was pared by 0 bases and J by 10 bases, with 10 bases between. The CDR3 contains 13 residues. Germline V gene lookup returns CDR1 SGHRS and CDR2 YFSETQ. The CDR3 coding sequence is TGCGCCAGCAGCTTGGTCCAGGGAGGAAAACTGTTTTTT. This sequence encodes CASSLVQGGKLFF. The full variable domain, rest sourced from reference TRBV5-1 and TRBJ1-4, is KAGVTQTPRYLIKTRGQQVTLSCSPISGHRSVSWYQQTPGQGLQFLFEYFSETQRNKGNFPGRFSGRQFSNSRSEMNVSTLELGDSALYLCASSLVQGGKLFFGSGTQLSVL.

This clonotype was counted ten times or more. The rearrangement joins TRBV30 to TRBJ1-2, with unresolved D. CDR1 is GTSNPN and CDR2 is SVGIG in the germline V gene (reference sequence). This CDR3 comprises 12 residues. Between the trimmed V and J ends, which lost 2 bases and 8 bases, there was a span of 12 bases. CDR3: CAWSLPGPGYTF. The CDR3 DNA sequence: TGTGCCTGGAGTTTGCCCGGGCCGGGCTACACCTTC.

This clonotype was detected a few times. The CDR3 nucleotides are TGTGCCAGCAGCTTCGGGGACAGGGTTTTCAATGAGCAGTTCTTC. The encoded protein is CASSFGDRVFNEQFF. The rearrangement links TRBV7-9 to TRBJ2-1, with 9 bases lining up with TRBD1. V trimming: 3 bases; J trimming: 6 bases; junction bases outside the gene matches: 6. Germline values: CDR1 SEHNR, CDR2 FQNEAQ (reference sequence). The CDR3 runs to 15 residues.

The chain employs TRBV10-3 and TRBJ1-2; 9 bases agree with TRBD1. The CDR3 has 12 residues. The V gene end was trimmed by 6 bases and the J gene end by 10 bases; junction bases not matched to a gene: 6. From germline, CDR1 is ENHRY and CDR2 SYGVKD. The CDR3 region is CAISTQGADYTF. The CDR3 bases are TGTGCCATCAGCACACAGGGGGCTGACTACACCTTC.

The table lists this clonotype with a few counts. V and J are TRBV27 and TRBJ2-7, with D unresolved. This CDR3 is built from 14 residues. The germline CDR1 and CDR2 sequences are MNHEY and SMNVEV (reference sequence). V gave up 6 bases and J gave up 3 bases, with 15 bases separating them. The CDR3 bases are TGTGCCAGCAGACTCTCAGATCCACGCTACGAGCAGTACTTC. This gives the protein CASRLSDPRYEQYF.

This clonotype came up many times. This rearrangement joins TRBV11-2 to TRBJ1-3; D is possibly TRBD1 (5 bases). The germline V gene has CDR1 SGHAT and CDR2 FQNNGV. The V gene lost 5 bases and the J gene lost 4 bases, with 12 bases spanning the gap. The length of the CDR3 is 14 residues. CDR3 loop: CASSLGTSGNTIYF. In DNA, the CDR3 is TGTGCCAGCAGCCTTGGGACGAGCGGAAACACCATATATTTT.

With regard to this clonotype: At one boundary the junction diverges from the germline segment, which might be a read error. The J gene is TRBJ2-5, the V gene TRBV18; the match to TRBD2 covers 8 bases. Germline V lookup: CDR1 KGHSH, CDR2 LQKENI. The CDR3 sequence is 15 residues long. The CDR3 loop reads CASSSPGGAQETQYF. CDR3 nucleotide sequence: TGTGCCAGCTCATCACCCGGGGGGGCGCAAGAGACCCAGTACTTC.

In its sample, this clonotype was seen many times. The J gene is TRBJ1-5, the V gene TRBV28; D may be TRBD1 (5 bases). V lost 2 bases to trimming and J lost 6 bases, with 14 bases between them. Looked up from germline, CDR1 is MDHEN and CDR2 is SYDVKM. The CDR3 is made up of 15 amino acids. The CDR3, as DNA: TGTGCCAGCAGTTTACAGGGCGACATGAGTCAGCCCCAGCATTTT. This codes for CASSLQGDMSQPQHF.

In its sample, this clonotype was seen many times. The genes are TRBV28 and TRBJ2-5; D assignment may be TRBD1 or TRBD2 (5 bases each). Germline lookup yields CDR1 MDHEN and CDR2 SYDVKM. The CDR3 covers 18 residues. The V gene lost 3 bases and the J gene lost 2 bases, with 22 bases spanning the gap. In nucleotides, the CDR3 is TGTGCCAGCAGTTTGATGCCAGGGAGAAGGTTTGGGCAAGAGACCCAGTACTTC. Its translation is CASSLMPGRRFGQETQYF.

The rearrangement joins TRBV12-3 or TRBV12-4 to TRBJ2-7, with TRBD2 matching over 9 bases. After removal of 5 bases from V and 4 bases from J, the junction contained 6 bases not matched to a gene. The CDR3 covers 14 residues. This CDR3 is CASSDAGGQYEQYF. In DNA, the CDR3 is TGTGCCAGCAGTGACGCGGGGGGGCAATACGAGCAGTACTTC.

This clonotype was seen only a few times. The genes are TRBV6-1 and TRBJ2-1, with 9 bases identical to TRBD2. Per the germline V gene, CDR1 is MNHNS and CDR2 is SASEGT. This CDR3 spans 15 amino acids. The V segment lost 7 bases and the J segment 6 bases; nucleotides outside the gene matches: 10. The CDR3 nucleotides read TGTGCCAGCACTCCCCTGCGGGGGGGGGGCAATGAGCAGTTCTTC. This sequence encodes CASTPLRGGGNEQFF.

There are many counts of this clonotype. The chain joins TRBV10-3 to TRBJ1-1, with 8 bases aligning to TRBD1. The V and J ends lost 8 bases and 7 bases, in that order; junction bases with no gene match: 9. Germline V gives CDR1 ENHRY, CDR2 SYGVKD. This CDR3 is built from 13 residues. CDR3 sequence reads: CAISWTGPDEAFF. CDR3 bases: TGTGCCATCTCATGGACAGGGCCGGATGAAGCTTTCTTT.

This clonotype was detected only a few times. The CDR3 nucleotides are TGTGCCAGTAGAACAGGGGGTCGAGAAAAACTGTTTTTT. Translating it yields CASRTGGREKLFF. The chain recombines TRBV19 with TRBJ1-4; 8 nucleotides agree with TRBD1. The V and J ends lost 6 bases and 8 bases, in that order; junction bases with no gene match: 5. Germline V gives CDR1 LNHDA, CDR2 SQIVND (reference sequence). The CDR3 extends over 13 amino acids.

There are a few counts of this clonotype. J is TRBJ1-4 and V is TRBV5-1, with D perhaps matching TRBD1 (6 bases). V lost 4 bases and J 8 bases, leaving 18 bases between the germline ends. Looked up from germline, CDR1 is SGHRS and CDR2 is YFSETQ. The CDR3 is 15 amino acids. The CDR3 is CASSPVGGRVEKLFF. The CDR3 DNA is TGCGCCAGCAGCCCGGTTGGGGGGCGCGTAGAAAAACTGTTTTTT. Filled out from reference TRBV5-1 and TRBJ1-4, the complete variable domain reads KAGVTQTPRYLIKTRGQQVTLSCSPISGHRSVSWYQQTPGQGLQFLFEYFSETQRNKGNFPGRFSGRQFSNSRSEMNVSTLELGDSALYLCASSPVGGRVEKLFFGSGTQLSVL.